This T cell receptor (beta chain) comes out of a study of brain T cells in children with intractable seizures (dated by TCRdb to the early 2020s). Some background on the complete study: A NanoString immunology panel was first used to screen resected brain tissue from around 55 pediatric epilepsy surgery cases for immune gene transcripts. Of the approximately 12 selected surgery cases, pre-surgery blood was also sequenced for eight, so four had brain tissue only.

This clone has only one observation. This receptor's antigen is unknown. No base quality values were provided; no much bigger clone lies one nucleotide off. The junction carries 9 bases between V and J, which are trimmed by 5 bases and 6 bases respectively. According to the germline V gene, CDR1 reads SGHRS and CDR2 reads YFSETQ. The CDR3 numbers 11 residues from cysteine through phenylalanine. Only CDR3 DNA remains: 33 bases, in frame from the first base. The immunoSEQ assay was applied to genomic DNA to generate the TCR beta chain sequences. As for the original processing: CDR3 sequences that did not begin with the conserved framework cysteine at position 104 were removed by hand. To get clonality, the normalized Shannon's Diversity Index was subtracted from one, giving values from 0 (maximal diversity) to 1 (oligoclonal). To check whether a given CDR3 had different frequencies in two samples, for example brain versus blood, chi-squared comparison-of-proportions tests were used. Public clonotypes were identified through searches of immuneACCESS, and similarity to known antiviral clonotypes was evaluated with the VDJdb browser. The clones in this table, taken by TCRdb from immuneACCESS, are in-frame only. Not every clone is retained; where verified, under half of the shortfall comes from an unresolved V gene, and the cause of the rest is unknown. The V and J calls and clone size are taken from that table; D and trimming were inferred from the DNA. This sample comprises under 150,000 clones, 90% to 95% of them detected only once. Around 4.1% of the sample is in the top ten clones.

Taken with the paper, the label for time point translates to: resected brain tissue, or blood drawn just prior to surgery. The surgery cases that showed the highest brain T cell transcript signatures were chosen for TCR beta chain sequencing of brain tissue, and of blood when it was available. Before surgery, the patients had been given at least one anti-epileptic drug. The TCR-sequenced patients were children whose drug-resistant epilepsy was caused by tuberous sclerosis complex, focal cortical dysplasia, Rasmussen encephalitis or hemimegalencephaly. Blood samples were drawn just before the epilepsy surgery. The Monarch genomic DNA purification kit was used to extract bulk genomic DNA from unsorted brain tissue and from whole blood. Overall study results and their limits: Viral specificity was inferred solely from CDR3 sequence similarity, and the HCMV serostatus of the patients was not known. Because pre- and post-surgery blood were sequenced to different depths, clones absent from the pre-surgery sample may reflect undersampling.

This sequence was found in a boy younger than two with hemimegalencephaly and intractable seizures. This specimen was peripheral blood, taken at surgery. The rearrangement combines TRBV5-1 with TRBJ2-7; a weak D assignment points to TRBD1 (5 bases agree). The base sequence is TGCGCCAGCAGAAGCACAGGCGAGCAGTACTTC. Translated, it gives CASRSTGEQYF.